Listed below are T cell receptor beta chains from one sample, sequenced in a study of siplizumab effects on memory and regulatory T cells. The repertoire was sequenced with immunoSEQ multiplex PCR; TCRdb's copy has only in-frame clones and lacks some. The sample lists about 110,000 clones; just over 90% were seen once. The source material was Tregs sorted from blood. The receptors derive from a human donor in good health. CDR3s include the opening cysteine and the closing phenylalanine or tryptophan. A D gene is named only where the DNA matches it firmly. A clone size is listed for some rows: how often the clone was seen (once, few, many), or a class if it is expanded.

d_call	clone_size	v_call	j_call	cdr3_nt	cdr3_aa
-	once	TRBV7-2	TRBJ2-2	TGTGCCAGCAGCTCCGGGTCCCGGGCCGGGGAGCTGTTTTTT	CASSSGSRAGELFF
-	-	TRBV5-6	TRBJ2-2	TGTGCCAGCAGCTTGGTGGGGGCGCCCGGGGAGCTGTTTTTT	CASSLVGAPGELFF
-	-	TRBV5-4	TRBJ2-5	TGTGCCAGCAGCTTGCGGGGGACCCAAGAGACCCAGTACTTC	CASSLRGTQETQYF
-	-	TRBV2	TRBJ2-3	TGTGCCAGCAGTGAAATGGGTGGCGATACGCAGTATTTT	CASSEMGGDTQYF
-	once	TRBV6-1	TRBJ1-1	TGTGCCAGCAGTCCCTCCGGGGCAATGGAAGCTTTCTTT	CASSPSGAMEAFF
TRBD1	-	TRBV6-1	TRBJ1-2	TGTGCCAGCGGACAGGAGGTATACTATGGCTACACCTTC	CASGQEVYYGYTF
TRBD2	-	TRBV18	TRBJ2-1	TGTGCCAGCTCACCACCTCCCCGGGAGGGGCAGTTCTTC	CASSPPPREGQFF
-	-	TRBV18	TRBJ2-1	TGTGCCAGCTCACGCGGGGCAGAGGGGCAGTTCTTC	CASSRGAEGQFF
-	once	TRBV6-5	TRBJ1-2	TGTGCCAGCAGTTACTCGAAACGGCACCTTGGCTACACCTTC	CASSYSKRHLGYTF
-	-	TRBV14	TRBJ2-7	TGTGCCAGCAGCGTAATAGGAGGACCCTACGAGCAGTACTTC	CASSVIGGPYEQYF
TRBD1	-	TRBV6-1	TRBJ2-1	TGTGCCAGCGGAGGTAAGGGGGCGGTCTACAATGAGCAGTTCTTC	CASGGKGAVYNEQFF
-	-	TRBV5-1	TRBJ1-1	TGCGCCAGCAGCCTACTGGGACAACAAAACACTGAAGCTTTCTTT	CASSLLGQQNTEAFF
-	-	TRBV27	TRBJ2-1	TGTGCCAGCAGTTCCTGGGATGAGCAGTTCTTC	CASSSWDEQFF
-	-	TRBV6-4	TRBJ1-1	TGTGCCAGCAGGCCCCCGGGACACCTGAACACTGAAGCTTTCTTT	CASRPPGHLNTEAFF
-	-	TRBV19	TRBJ2-5	TGTGCCAGTAGTATAAACGGACAAGAGACCCAGTACTTC	CASSINGQETQYF
-	-	TRBV19	TRBJ1-5	TGTGCCAGCCTGCGGACTGGGTATAGCAATCAGCCCCAGCATTTT	CASLRTGYSNQPQHF
-	-	TRBV5-1	TRBJ2-3	TGCGCCAGCAGCTTAGGGACCAACACAGATACGCAGTATTTT	CASSLGTNTDTQYF
TRBD1	-	TRBV5-1	TRBJ1-1	TGCGCCAGCAGGCCCAGGGGGGGCACTGAAGCTTTCTTT	CASRPRGGTEAFF
-	-	TRBV6-6	TRBJ1-2	TGTGCCAGCAGTTACGGAGTACTCTATGGCTACACCTTC	CASSYGVLYGYTF
-	-	TRBV18	TRBJ2-7	TGTGCCAGCTCACCACCGTCCAGGAGCGATTACGAGCAGTACTTC	CASSPPSRSDYEQYF
-	-	TRBV9	TRBJ1-1	TGTGCCAGCAGCGTAGCTGCAGGGAACACTGAAGCTTTCTTT	CASSVAAGNTEAFF
-	once	TRBV5-8	TRBJ1-2	TGTGCCAGCAGCTTGGCCATCCTGAGGGACTATGGCTACACCTTC	CASSLAILRDYGYTF
-	-	TRBV5-1	TRBJ1-5	TGCGCCAGCAGCTTGGCCGGGGGAGATAATCAGCCCCAGCATTTT	CASSLAGGDNQPQHF
-	once	TRBV19	TRBJ1-1	TGTGCCAGTAGTATTAGCGTAGTCACTGAAGCTTTCTTT	CASSISVVTEAFF
TRBD1	-	TRBV20-1	TRBJ1-1	TGCAGTGCTAGACCGGGACAGATAACTTTCTTT	CSARPGQITFF
-	-	TRBV19	TRBJ1-2	TGTGCCAGTAGTAGGCAGGGGCGTTTTGATGGCTACACCTTC	CASSRQGRFDGYTF
TRBD1	-	TRBV29-1	TRBJ2-7	TGCAGCGACCATGGACAGGCGAAGTTCTACGAGCAGTACTTC	CSDHGQAKFYEQYF
-	-	TRBV6-1	TRBJ2-4	TGTGCCAGCAGTGTCACAGGGCCTCCTCGAAACATTCAGTACTTC	CASSVTGPPRNIQYF
TRBD1	-	TRBV5-1	TRBJ2-7	TGCGCCAGCAGCTTGGAAGGGACAGGGTTTTTCTGGCAGTACTTC	CASSLEGTGFFWQYF
-	-	TRBV5-1	TRBJ2-7	TGCGCCAGCAGCTTGGGGGGAACAGGAGAATACGAGCAGTACTTC	CASSLGGTGEYEQYF
-	-	TRBV9	TRBJ2-1	TGTGCCAGCAGCCCTCGCGTGAGCTCCTACAATGAGCAGTTCTTC	CASSPRVSSYNEQFF
-	-	TRBV10-2	TRBJ2-7	TGCGCCAGCAGGTGGGACAGCACGGGGGACGAGCAGTACTTC	CASRWDSTGDEQYF
-	-	TRBV5-4	TRBJ1-5	TGTGCCAGCAGCTTGGGGGGCAGTAGCAGCAATCAGCCCCAGCATTTT	CASSLGGSSSNQPQHF
-	-	TRBV5-6	TRBJ2-7	TGTGCCAGCAGCTTCTTTTCCTACGAGCAGTACTTC	CASSFFSYEQYF
-	-	TRBV5-1	TRBJ2-3	TGCGCCAGCAGCTTCCCGCTAGCTAGCACAGATACGCAGTATTTT	CASSFPLASTDTQYF
-	-	TRBV19	TRBJ1-5	TGTGCCAGTAGTGGGGGAGGAGGACAGCCCCAGCATTTT	CASSGGGGQPQHF
-	-	TRBV19	TRBJ1-5	TGTGCCAGTAGTAAGGACAGAACTCAGCCCCAGCATTTT	CASSKDRTQPQHF
TRBD1	-	TRBV5-1	TRBJ1-2	TGCGCCAGCAGCCTCCCTTCACAGGGGGCGGTTAGGAATGGCTACACCTTC	CASSLPSQGAVRNGYTF
-	-	TRBV19	TRBJ2-3	TGTGCCAGTAGTATGGGTTCTAGGACAGATACGCAGTATTTT	CASSMGSRTDTQYF
TRBD1	-	TRBV5-1	TRBJ2-7	TGCGCCAGCAGCGGACAGGGGGGGGGCGAGCAGTACTTC	CASSGQGGGEQYF
-	-	TRBV5-1	TRBJ1-4	TGCGCCAGCAGCTTGGGACAGACTAATGAAAAACTGTTTTTT	CASSLGQTNEKLFF
-	once	TRBV2	TRBJ1-1	TGTGCCAGCAGTCAGGACAGTAACACTGAAGCTTTCTTT	CASSQDSNTEAFF
-	-	TRBV6-5	TRBJ2-1	TGTGCCAGCAGCCGCCCAGGGGGGCGCAATGAGCAGTTCTTC	CASSRPGGRNEQFF
TRBD1	-	TRBV19	TRBJ1-2	TGTGCCAGTAGTAACCCACGACAGGGGGGAAACTATGGCTACACCTTC	CASSNPRQGGNYGYTF
-	-	TRBV19	TRBJ1-5	TGTGCCAGTAGTCGAGACCGAGGGGGTTATAGCAATCAGCCCCAGCATTTT	CASSRDRGGYSNQPQHF
-	-	TRBV10-1	TRBJ1-1	TGCGCCAGCAGTGAGTCGCCAGTGAACACTGAAGCTTTCTTT	CASSESPVNTEAFF
-	once	TRBV6-6	TRBJ2-4	TGTGCCAGCAGTTATACGAGACAGGTAGCCAAAAACATTCAGTACTTC	CASSYTRQVAKNIQYF
-	-	TRBV18	TRBJ1-1	TGTGCCAGCTCACCACCGATATCTGAAGCTTTCTTT	CASSPPISEAFF
-	-	TRBV29-1	TRBJ2-1	TGCAGCGTTGAAGATCGGTTGTCAGGTTACAATGAGCAGTTCTTC	CSVEDRLSGYNEQFF
-	-	TRBV11-2	TRBJ2-4	TGTGCCAGCAGCTTATATGAGGGGATTCAGTACTTC	CASSLYEGIQYF
TRBD2	-	TRBV6-1	TRBJ2-5	TGTGCCAGCAGTATTAGCGGGAGGGCCGTGGAGACCCAGTACTTC	CASSISGRAVETQYF
TRBD1	-	TRBV6-5	TRBJ2-3	TGTGCCAGCAGTCTATCGACAGGGTTTCCAGATACGCAGTATTTT	CASSLSTGFPDTQYF
-	-	TRBV5-1	TRBJ2-5	TGCGCCAGCAGCTTGGAGGGAGAGACCCAGTACTTC	CASSLEGETQYF
-	-	TRBV20-1	TRBJ1-4	TGCAGTGCTAGGGTCGATGAAAAACTGTTTTTT	CSARVDEKLFF
-	-	TRBV2	TRBJ2-1	TGTGCCAGCACCTCGGACAGCGACAATGAGCAGTTCTTC	CASTSDSDNEQFF
-	-	TRBV6-1	TRBJ2-5	TGTGCCAGCAGGAACACAGGGTCAGAGACCCAGTACTTC	CASRNTGSETQYF
-	-	TRBV25-1	TRBJ1-6	TGTGCCAGCAGTGATGTCGGGCAAGGCCATAATTCACCCCTCCACTTT	CASSDVGQGHNSPLHF
-	-	TRBV5-1	TRBJ2-5	TGCGCCAGCAGCCTGGGCAGCGTCCAAGAGACCCAGTACTTC	CASSLGSVQETQYF
-	-	TRBV4-2	TRBJ1-5	TGTGCCAGCAGCCAAGAGGGGGGGAAACAGCCCCAGCATTTT	CASSQEGGKQPQHF